This T cell receptor (beta chain) was documented in a study of blood T cell repertoires in COVID-19. Study background: Samples came from the United States, Italy and Spain, spanning acute and convalescent COVID-19. Nucleic acid was either cDNA or gDNA, and it came from T cells, B-cell-depleted T cells, or PBMCs.

The CDR3 loop spans 13 amino acids. With 5 bases clipped from V and 7 bases from J, the junction kept 6 bases outside the gene matches. The germline gives CDR1 SGHAT, CDR2 FQNNGV. Per the original data handling: For nucleated cells, counts were estimated from reference gene primer amplification. Data came from immunoSEQ multiplex PCR; TCRdb stores just in-frame clones and leaves some out. V and J calls and clone size are copied from that table; D and trimming were computed from the DNA. The table includes 100,000 or so clones, roughly 76% detected once. The sample taken for sequencing was peripheral blood. This sequence joins TRBV11-2 and TRBJ2-7; 9 nucleotides line up with TRBD1. This receptor was obtained from a human donor in a cohort sampled during active COVID-19. In DNA form, the CDR3 reads TGTGCCAGCAGCCCGGACAGGGGAAGGGAGCAGTACTTC. It specifies CASSPDRGREQYF.